This T cell receptor beta chain stems from a study of T cell changes during pregnancy in multiple sclerosis. TCRdb's table, derived via immunoSEQ multiplex PCR, lists solely in-frame clones and lacks some. The table has 110,000 or so clones, 90% to 95% seen once; the top ten hold 6% to 7%. With V trimmed by 5 bases and J by 1 base, 13 bases remained unmatched. Germline V gene data show CDR1 as SGHTA and CDR2 as FQGNSA. CDR3 length: 18 amino acids. This TCR was sampled from a female donor with multiple sclerosis, enrolled in a pregnancy study. The rearrangement uses TRBV7-2 and TRBJ2-4; 8 nucleotides align to TRBD2. The source was peripheral blood, collected before pregnancy. In DNA form, the CDR3 reads TGTGCCAGCAGCGTAGTTCCAGCGGGAGTTCTGGCCAAAAACATTCAGTACTTC. It codes for CASSVVPAGVLAKNIQYF.